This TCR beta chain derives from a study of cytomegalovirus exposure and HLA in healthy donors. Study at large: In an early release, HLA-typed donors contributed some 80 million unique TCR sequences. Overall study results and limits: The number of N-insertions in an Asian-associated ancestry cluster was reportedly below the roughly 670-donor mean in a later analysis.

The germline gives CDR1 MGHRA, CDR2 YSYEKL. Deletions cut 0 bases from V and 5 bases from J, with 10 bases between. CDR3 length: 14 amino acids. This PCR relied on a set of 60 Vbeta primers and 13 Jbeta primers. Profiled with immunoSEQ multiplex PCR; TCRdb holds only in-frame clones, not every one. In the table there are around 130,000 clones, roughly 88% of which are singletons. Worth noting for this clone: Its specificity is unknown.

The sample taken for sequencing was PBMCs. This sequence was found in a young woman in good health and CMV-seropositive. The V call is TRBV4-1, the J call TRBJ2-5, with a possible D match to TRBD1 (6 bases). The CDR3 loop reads CASSQEGQRETQYF. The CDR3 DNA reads TGCGCCAGCAGCCAAGAAGGACAGCGCGAGACCCAGTACTTC.